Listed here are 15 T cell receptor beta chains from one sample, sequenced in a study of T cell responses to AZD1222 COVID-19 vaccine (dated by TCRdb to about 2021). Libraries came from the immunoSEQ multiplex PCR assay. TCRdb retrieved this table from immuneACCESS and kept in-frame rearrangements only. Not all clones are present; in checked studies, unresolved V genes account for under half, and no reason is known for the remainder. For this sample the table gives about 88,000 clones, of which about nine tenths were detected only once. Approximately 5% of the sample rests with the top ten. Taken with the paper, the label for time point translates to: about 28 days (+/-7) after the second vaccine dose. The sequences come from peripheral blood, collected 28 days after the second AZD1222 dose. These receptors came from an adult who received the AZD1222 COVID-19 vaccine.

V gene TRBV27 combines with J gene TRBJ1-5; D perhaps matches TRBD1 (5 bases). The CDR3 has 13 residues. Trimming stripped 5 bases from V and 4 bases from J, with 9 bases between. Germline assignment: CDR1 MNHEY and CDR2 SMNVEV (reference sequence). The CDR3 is CASSDSFNQPQHF. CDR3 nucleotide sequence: TGTGCCAGCAGTGACAGTTTTAATCAGCCCCAGCATTTT.

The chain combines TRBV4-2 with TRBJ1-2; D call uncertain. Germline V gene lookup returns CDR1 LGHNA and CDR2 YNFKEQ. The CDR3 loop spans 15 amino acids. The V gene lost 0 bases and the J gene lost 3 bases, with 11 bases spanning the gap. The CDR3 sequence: CASSQDLQQDYGYTF. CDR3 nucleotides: TGTGCCAGCAGCCAAGATCTGCAGCAAGACTATGGCTACACCTTC.

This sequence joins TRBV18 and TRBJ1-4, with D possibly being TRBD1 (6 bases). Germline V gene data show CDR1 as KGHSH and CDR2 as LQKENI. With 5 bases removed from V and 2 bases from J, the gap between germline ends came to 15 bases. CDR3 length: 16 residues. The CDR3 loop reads CASSGTGSGTNEKLFF. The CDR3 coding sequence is TGTGCCAGCTCAGGCACAGGGTCGGGGACTAATGAAAAACTGTTTTTT.

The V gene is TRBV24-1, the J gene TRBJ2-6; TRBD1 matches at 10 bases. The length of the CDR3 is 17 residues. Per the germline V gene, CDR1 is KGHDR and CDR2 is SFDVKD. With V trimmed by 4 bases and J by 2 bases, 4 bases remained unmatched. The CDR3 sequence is CATSEGQGTPGANVLTF. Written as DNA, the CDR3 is TGTGCCACCAGTGAGGGACAGGGGACGCCTGGGGCCAACGTCCTGACTTTC.

This CDR3 is CASSLALGGRELFF. The CDR3 bases are TGCGCCAGCAGCTTGGCCCTAGGGGGCCGGGAGCTGTTTTTT. The chain links TRBV5-1 to TRBJ2-2, with 7 bases fitting TRBD1. This CDR3 is built from 14 residues. The V gene's germline CDR1 is SGHRS and CDR2 YFSETQ. With V trimmed by 0 bases and J by 9 bases, 5 bases remained unmatched.

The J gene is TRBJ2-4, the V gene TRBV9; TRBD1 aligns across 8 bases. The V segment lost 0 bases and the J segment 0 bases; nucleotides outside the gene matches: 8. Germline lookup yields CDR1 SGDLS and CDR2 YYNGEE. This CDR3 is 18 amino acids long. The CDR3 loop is CASSVEERQGLAKNIQYF. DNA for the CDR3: TGTGCCAGCAGCGTAGAGGAGAGACAGGGGTTAGCCAAAAACATTCAGTACTTC.

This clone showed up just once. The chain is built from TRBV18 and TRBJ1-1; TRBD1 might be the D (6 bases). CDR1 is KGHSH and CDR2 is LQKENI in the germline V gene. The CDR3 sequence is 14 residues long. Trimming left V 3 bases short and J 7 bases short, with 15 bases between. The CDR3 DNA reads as TGTGCCAGCTCACCCGATACAGGGACTTTTGAAGCTTTCTTT. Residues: CASSPDTGTFEAFF.

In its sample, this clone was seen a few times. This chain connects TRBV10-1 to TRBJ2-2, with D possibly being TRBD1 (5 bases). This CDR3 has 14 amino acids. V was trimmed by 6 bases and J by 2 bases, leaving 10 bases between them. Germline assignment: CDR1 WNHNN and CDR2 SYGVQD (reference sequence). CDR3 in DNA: TGCGCCAGCAGGCAGGGAATCAACACCGGGGAGCTGTTTTTT. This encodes CASRQGINTGELFF.

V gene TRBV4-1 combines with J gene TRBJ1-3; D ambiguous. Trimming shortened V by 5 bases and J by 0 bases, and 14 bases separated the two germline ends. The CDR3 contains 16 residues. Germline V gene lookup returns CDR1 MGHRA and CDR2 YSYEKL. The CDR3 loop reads CASSSPRATSGNTIYF. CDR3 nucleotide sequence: TGCGCCAGCAGCTCCCCCCGGGCCACCTCTGGAAACACCATATATTTT.

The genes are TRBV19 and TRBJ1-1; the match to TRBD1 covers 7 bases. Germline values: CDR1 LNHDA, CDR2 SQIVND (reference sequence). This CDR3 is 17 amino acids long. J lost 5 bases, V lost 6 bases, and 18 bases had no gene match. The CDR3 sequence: CASRTVRDSILGTEAFF. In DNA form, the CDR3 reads TGTGCCAGTAGAACGGTTCGGGACAGCATTCTGGGGACTGAAGCTTTCTTT.

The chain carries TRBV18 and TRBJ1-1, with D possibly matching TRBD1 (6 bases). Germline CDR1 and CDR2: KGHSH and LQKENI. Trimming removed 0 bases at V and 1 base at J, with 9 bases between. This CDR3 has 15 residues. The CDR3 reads CASSPPWGQNTEAFF. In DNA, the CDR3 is TGTGCCAGCTCACCACCCTGGGGGCAGAACACTGAAGCTTTCTTT.

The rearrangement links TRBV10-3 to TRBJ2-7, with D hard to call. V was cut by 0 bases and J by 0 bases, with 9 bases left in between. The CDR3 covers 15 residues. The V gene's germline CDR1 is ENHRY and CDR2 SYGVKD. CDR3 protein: CAISESVGFSYEQYF. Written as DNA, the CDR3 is TGTGCCATCAGTGAGTCAGTAGGGTTCTCCTACGAGCAGTACTTC.

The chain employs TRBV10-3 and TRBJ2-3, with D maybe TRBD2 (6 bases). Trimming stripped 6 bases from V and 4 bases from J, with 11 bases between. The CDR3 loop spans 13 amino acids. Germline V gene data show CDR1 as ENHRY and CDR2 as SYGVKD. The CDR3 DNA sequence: TGTGCCATCAGGGGCGGGAAGGCAGATACGCAGTATTTT. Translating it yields CAIRGGKADTQYF.

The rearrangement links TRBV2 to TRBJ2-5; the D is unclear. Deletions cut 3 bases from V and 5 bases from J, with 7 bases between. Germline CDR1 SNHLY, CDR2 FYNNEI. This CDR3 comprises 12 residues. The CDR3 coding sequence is TGTGCCAGCAGTGATTACGTGGAGACCCAGTACTTC. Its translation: CASSDYVETQYF.

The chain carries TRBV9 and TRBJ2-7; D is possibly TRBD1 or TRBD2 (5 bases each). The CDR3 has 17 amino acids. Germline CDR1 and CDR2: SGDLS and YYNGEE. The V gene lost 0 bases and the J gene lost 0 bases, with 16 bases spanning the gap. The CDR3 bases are TGTGCCAGCAGCGTAGCCCCCGGGACGGGCAGCTCCTACGAGCAGTACTTC. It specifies CASSVAPGTGSSYEQYF.